The next 27 T cell receptor beta chains were all read from a single sample in a study of beta chain features in type 1 diabetes. The study's findings and limits: In all four CD4+ subsets, TCRB CDR3 length was significantly, moderately reduced in type 1 diabetes.

The antigens of these receptors remain unknown. The study reverse transcribed the entire isolated RNA, so it sequenced expressed TCRB transcripts. The repertoire was sequenced with immunoSEQ multiplex PCR; TCRdb's copy has only in-frame clones and lacks some. The data contain hundreds of thousands of clones, roughly an eighth of them singletons. The sample comprised naive CD4+ T cells from blood. The receptors originated from a young man with type 1 diabetes.

This clone was seen a handful of times. The chain uses TRBV28 and TRBJ2-2; D is unresolved. Germline loops: CDR1 MDHEN, CDR2 SYDVKM. CDR3 length: 12 amino acids. V shed 6 bases and J shed 5 bases, with 7 bases lying between them. The CDR3 region is CASRFGTGELFF. The CDR3 region has the DNA TGTGCCAGCAGATTCGGGACCGGGGAGCTGTTTTTT.

This clone appeared a few times. The chain couples TRBV20-1 to TRBJ1-2, with D maybe TRBD1 (5 bases). V was trimmed by 6 bases and J by 6 bases, leaving 11 bases between them. CDR3 length equals 11 residues. CDR1 and CDR2 (germline): DFQATT, SNEGSKA (reference sequence). The CDR3 DNA reads as TGCAGTGCCCTCGGGGGGGATGGCTACACCTTC. This codes for CSALGGDGYTF.

This clone was detected only a few times. The gene calls are TRBV4-3 and TRBJ1-2; TRBD1 aligns across 7 bases. This CDR3 has 15 residues. Trimming cost V 0 bases and J 2 bases; bases outside gene matches: 3. Germline V CDR1 and CDR2: LGHNA, YSLEER. The CDR3 sequence is CASSQEVGQNYGYTF. CDR3 bases: TGCGCCAGCAGCCAAGAAGTGGGACAGAACTATGGCTACACCTTC.

The J gene is TRBJ2-1, the V gene TRBV9; 10 nucleotides line up with TRBD1. The CDR3 runs to 16 residues. Germline CDR1 SGDLS, CDR2 YYNGEE. Losses at the gene ends were 2 bases for V and 5 bases for J; bases not matched to a gene: 7. CDR3 region: CASSVSGTGVNNEQFF. DNA of the CDR3: TGTGCCAGCAGCGTGTCCGGGACAGGGGTAAACAATGAGCAGTTCTTC.

This clone was seen a handful of times. This chain uses TRBV30 with TRBJ1-1; unclear D gene. Germline CDR1 reads GTSNPN; CDR2 reads SVGIG (reference sequence). The CDR3 contains 14 residues. Trimming pared 3 bases from V and 1 base from J, leaving 12 bases between. The CDR3 DNA is TGTGCCTGGAGCCCCGAGGCCCGGAACACTGAAGCTTTCTTT. Its protein is CAWSPEARNTEAFF.

The genes are TRBV25-1 and TRBJ2-3, with 9 positions matching TRBD1. V was pared by 2 bases and J by 15 bases, with 6 bases of the junction left unmatched. CDR1 and CDR2 (germline): MGHDK, SYGVNS. The CDR3 covers 12 residues. Here the CDR3 reads CASSENRGPSYF. Here the CDR3 DNA reads TGTGCCAGCAGTGAAAACAGGGGGCCTTCATATTTT.

The V gene is TRBV5-4, the J gene TRBJ2-1; D remains unclear. Germline CDR1 reads SGHNT; CDR2 reads YYREEE (reference sequence). The CDR3 sequence is 16 residues long. V lost 4 bases to trimming and J lost 0 bases, with 14 bases between them. The CDR3 nucleotides are TGTGCCAGCAGCCGAGGTAGTGCGAACTCCTACAATGAGCAGTTCTTC. It codes for CASSRGSANSYNEQFF.

J is TRBJ2-1 and V is TRBV5-1, with 12 bases fitting TRBD2. Germline assignment: CDR1 SGHRS and CDR2 YFSETQ. The CDR3 contains 14 residues. Trimming at V came to 4 bases and at J to 15 bases, leaving 11 bases not matched to a gene. CDR3 nucleotides: TGCGCCAGCAGCCAAAGGACTAGCGGGATGGATTCGTTCTTC. This gives the protein CASSQRTSGMDSFF.

Turning to this clone: Other DNA sequences in this sample translate to the same CDR3. The rearrangement links TRBV20-1 to TRBJ1-1; tentative D call: TRBD1 (5 bases). Trimming removed 5 bases from V and 1 base from J, with 5 bases in between. There are 11 residues in the CDR3. Looked up from germline, CDR1 is DFQATT and CDR2 is SNEGSKA (reference sequence). In DNA form, the CDR3 reads TGCAGTGCTGACAGGAACACTGAAGCTTTCTTT. It is translated as CSADRNTEAFF.

This clone was seen a few times. This chain connects TRBV9 to TRBJ2-3; D is possibly TRBD2 (6 bases). V lost 1 base and J 6 bases, leaving 18 bases between the germline ends. CDR3 length: 16 residues. Germline V lookup: CDR1 SGDLS, CDR2 YYNGEE. The CDR3 loop reads CASSVRWGTASDTQYF. The CDR3 DNA is TGTGCCAGCAGCGTAAGGTGGGGGACTGCGAGCGATACGCAGTATTTT.

There are a few counts of this clone. The rearrangement uses TRBV5-4 and TRBJ2-1; 8 bases match TRBD1. Germline values: CDR1 SGHNT, CDR2 YYREEE (reference sequence). V trimming: 4 bases; J trimming: 8 bases; junction bases outside the gene matches: 14. The length of the CDR3 is 16 residues. The CDR3 bases are TGTGCCAGCAGCGTCCCCACCCGGATCAGGGGGCATGAGCAGTTCTTC. Translating gives CASSVPTRIRGHEQFF.

This chain uses TRBV5-6 with TRBJ2-7, with TRBD1 matching 9 bases. This CDR3 contains 15 residues. V gave up 2 bases and J gave up 6 bases; unmatched junction bases: 9. Germline CDR1 reads SGHDT; CDR2 reads YYEEEE. Here the CDR3 reads CASSLPGTGLFEQYF. CDR3 DNA: TGTGCCAGCAGCTTACCCGGGACAGGGTTATTCGAGCAGTACTTC.

V is TRBV14 and J is TRBJ2-1; perhaps TRBD1 as D (5 bases). V was clipped by 1 base and J by 15 bases, with 10 bases between them. The CDR3 is 11 residues long. Germline V lookup: CDR1 SGHDN, CDR2 FVKESK. The CDR3 loop is CASSQGTRLFF. As DNA, the CDR3 is TGTGCCAGCAGCCAAGGGACAAGGCTGTTCTTC.

This clone was picked up a small number of times. The chain is built from TRBV9 and TRBJ2-7; 8 bases are a match to TRBD1. V lost 0 bases to trimming and J lost 3 bases; unmatched junction nucleotides: 5. Looked up from germline, CDR1 is SGDLS and CDR2 is YYNGEE. This CDR3 comprises 15 residues. For the CDR3, the DNA is TGTGCCAGCAGCGTAGGAGGGACAGGTATCTACGAGCAGTACTTC. Translated, it gives CASSVGGTGIYEQYF.

This clone was observed a handful of times. J is TRBJ2-3 and V is TRBV7-2; TRBD2 aligns across 10 bases. CDR1 and CDR2 from the germline V gene are SGHTA and FQGNSA. The CDR3 totals 17 residues. After removal of 3 bases from V and 4 bases from J, the junction contained 10 bases not matched to a gene. The DNA of the CDR3 is TGTGCCAGCAGCTTCCGGGCTAGCGGGAGTATTGCAGATACGCAGTATTTT. Translation gives CASSFRASGSIADTQYF.

There are a few counts of this clone. J is TRBJ2-1 and V is TRBV9, with 7 positions matching TRBD1. The CDR3 contains 13 residues. V was pared by 0 bases and J by 6 bases, with 0 bases of the junction left unmatched. Per the germline V gene, CDR1 is SGDLS and CDR2 is YYNGEE. CDR3 protein: CASSVGQGNEQFF. CDR3 in DNA: TGTGCCAGCAGCGTAGGACAGGGCAATGAGCAGTTCTTC.

This clone was detected a few times. The chain has TRBV28 and TRBJ1-1; tentatively, D is TRBD1 (6 bases). CDR1 is MDHEN, CDR2 SYDVKM, per germline. This CDR3 is built from 14 residues. Deletions cut 6 bases from V and 3 bases from J, with 14 bases between. CDR3 in DNA: TGTGCCAGCAGGGTACAGGGACGGGACACTGAAGCTTTCTTT. It yields the protein CASRVQGRDTEAFF.

This rearrangement joins TRBV15 to TRBJ1-5; the D is unclear. The V end was cut by 3 bases, the J end by 1 base, with 10 bases between. Germline V gene data show CDR1 as LNHNV and CDR2 as YYDKDF (reference sequence). The CDR3 length is 15 residues. CDR3 DNA sequence: TGTGCCACCAGCAGCGAGTTCGGGAGCAATCAGCCCCAGCATTTT. It encodes CATSSEFGSNQPQHF.

The chain carries TRBV5-1 and TRBJ1-2; 11 bases map to TRBD1. J lost 5 bases, V lost 0 bases, and 6 bases had no gene match. This CDR3 has 16 residues. Germline-derived CDR1 and CDR2 are SGHRS and YFSETQ. CDR3 bases: TGCGCCAGCAGCTTGGGAGGACAGGGGGCGAGTTATGGCTACACCTTC. It encodes CASSLGGQGASYGYTF.

This clone has more than one count but fewer than ten. The chain carries TRBV7-9 and TRBJ2-1, with D unclear. The CDR3 sequence is 11 residues long. The V end was cut by 5 bases, the J end by 15 bases, with 14 bases between. Germline values: CDR1 SEHNR, CDR2 FQNEAQ (reference sequence). The DNA of the CDR3 is TGTGCCAGCAGCCGAGTTCATATACCGTTCTTC. This encodes CASSRVHIPFF.

This clone has a handful of counts. This sequence joins TRBV19 and TRBJ1-2; the D is unclear. V lost 5 bases, J lost 2 bases, and 3 bases lay in between. The CDR3 is made up of 11 amino acids. Germline V gene lookup returns CDR1 LNHDA and CDR2 SQIVND (reference sequence). CDR3 DNA sequence: TGTGCCAGTAGTGAGAACTATGGCTACACCTTC. Amino acid sequence: CASSENYGYTF.

In the case of this clone: The sample contains more than one DNA sequence encoding this CDR3. The rearrangement joins TRBV9 to TRBJ2-3, with 14 bases aligning to TRBD2. J gave up 6 bases and V 2 bases, and 5 bases lay outside the gene matches. Germline CDR1 SGDLS, CDR2 YYNGEE. There are 16 residues in the CDR3. The CDR3 DNA reads as TGTGCCAGCAGCGTGGGGGGACTAGCGGGAGCCGATACGCAGTATTTT. Its protein product is CASSVGGLAGADTQYF.

This clone was observed a handful of times. The chain uses TRBV7-3 and TRBJ2-2, with D hard to call. Trimming left V 5 bases short and J 7 bases short, with 17 bases between. The CDR3 has 15 amino acids. Germline CDR1 SGHTA, CDR2 FQGTGA. Written as DNA, the CDR3 is TGTGCCAGCAGCCCAGGTCTGCCCTTTGGCGGGGAGCTGTTTTTT. Amino acid sequence: CASSPGLPFGGELFF.

This clone showed up just a few times. CDR3 coding DNA: TGCGCCAGCAGCCGTTGGACTAGCGGGCAAGAGACCCAGTACTTC. This codes for CASSRWTSGQETQYF. The chain couples TRBV5-1 to TRBJ2-5; TRBD2 matches at 11 bases. After removal of 4 bases from V and 2 bases from J, the junction contained 4 bases not matched to a gene. Germline V gene data show CDR1 as SGHRS and CDR2 as YFSETQ. This CDR3 spans 15 amino acids.

This clone was seen a handful of times. The chain joins TRBV5-1 to TRBJ2-5, with a tentative D call TRBD2 (6 bases). Trimming took 2 bases from V and 5 from J, leaving 13 bases between them. From germline, CDR1 is SGHRS and CDR2 YFSETQ. CDR3 size: 14 residues. Here the CDR3 DNA reads TGCGCCAGCAGCTTCGGGACTGCTCACGAGACCCAGTACTTC. Its protein is CASSFGTAHETQYF.

The chain uses TRBV7-9 and TRBJ2-5, with D possibly being TRBD2 (6 bases). The V end lost 3 bases, the J end lost 4 bases, and 18 bases lay between the germline ends. The CDR3 has 16 amino acids. The germline V gene encodes CDR1 SEHNR and CDR2 FQNEAQ (reference sequence). This CDR3 is CASSFSGSGIGETQYF. Written as DNA, the CDR3 is TGTGCCAGCAGCTTTTCCGGGAGTGGAATCGGAGAGACCCAGTACTTC.

This clone was observed a few times. This chain connects TRBV19 to TRBJ1-1, with 8 bases lining up with TRBD1. CDR3 length: 15 residues. The V segment lost 6 bases and the J segment 6 bases; nucleotides outside the gene matches: 12. The germline V gene has CDR1 LNHDA and CDR2 SQIVND (reference sequence). CDR3 nucleotides: TGTGCCAGTAGGATCCAGGGGGCAGAAATCGCTGAAGCTTTCTTT. Translated, it gives CASRIQGAEIAEAFF.